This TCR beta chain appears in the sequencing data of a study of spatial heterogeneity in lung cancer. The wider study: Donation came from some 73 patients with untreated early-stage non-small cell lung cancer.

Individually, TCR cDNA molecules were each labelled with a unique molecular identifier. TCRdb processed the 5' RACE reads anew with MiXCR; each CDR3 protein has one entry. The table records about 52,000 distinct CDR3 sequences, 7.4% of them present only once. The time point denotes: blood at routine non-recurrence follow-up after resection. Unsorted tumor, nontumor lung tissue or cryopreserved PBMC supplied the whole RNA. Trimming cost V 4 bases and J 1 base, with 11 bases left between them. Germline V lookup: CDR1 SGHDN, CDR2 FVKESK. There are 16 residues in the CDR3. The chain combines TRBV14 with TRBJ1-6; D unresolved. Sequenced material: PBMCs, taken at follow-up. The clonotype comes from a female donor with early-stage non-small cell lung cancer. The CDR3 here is CASSRILGSYNSPLHF. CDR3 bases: TGTGCCAGCAGCCGGATCCTTGGGTCCTATAATTCACCCCTCCACTTT. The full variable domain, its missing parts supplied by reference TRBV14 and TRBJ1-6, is EAGVTQFPSHSVIEKGQTVTLRCDPISGHDNLYWYRRVMGKEIKFLLHFVKESKQDESGMPNNRFLAERTGGTYSTLKVQPAELEDSGVYFCASSRILGSYNSPLHFGNGTRLTVT.